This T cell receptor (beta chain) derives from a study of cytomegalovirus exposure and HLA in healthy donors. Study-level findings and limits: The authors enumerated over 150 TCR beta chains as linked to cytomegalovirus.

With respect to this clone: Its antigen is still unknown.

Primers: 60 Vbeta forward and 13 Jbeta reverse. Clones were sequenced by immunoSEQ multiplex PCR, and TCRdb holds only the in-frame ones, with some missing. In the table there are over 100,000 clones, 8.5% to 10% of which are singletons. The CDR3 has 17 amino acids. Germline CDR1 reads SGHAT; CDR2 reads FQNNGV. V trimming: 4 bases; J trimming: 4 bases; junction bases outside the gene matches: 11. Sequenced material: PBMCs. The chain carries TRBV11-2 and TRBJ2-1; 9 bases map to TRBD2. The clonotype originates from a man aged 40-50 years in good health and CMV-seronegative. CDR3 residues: CASSSSSGGPIYNEQFF. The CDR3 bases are TGTGCCAGCAGCTCGAGTAGCGGGGGCCCTATATACAATGAGCAGTTCTTC.